This entry lists 13 T cell receptor beta chains sequenced from one sample in a study of T cell repertoires in cytomegalovirus infection. TCRdb fed the reads into MiXCR, producing one record per CDR3 protein. This table holds 100,000 to 150,000 distinct CDR3 sequences, roughly a quarter found once. The antigens for these receptors are not known. Sequenced: PBMCs, sequenced either directly or after in vitro stimulation (not recorded which). These receptors were obtained from a human donor in good health (CMV status not recorded). Some clones in this sample may be carry-over from other donors' samples.

This clonotype has only a few counts. The CDR3 sequence is CASSLGTSFLLQGIHGYTF. The CDR3 DNA reads as TGTGCCAGCAGCTTGGGGACATCCTTTCTACTTCAGGGAATCCATGGCTACACCTTC. The chain couples TRBV7-2 to TRBJ1-2; perhaps TRBD1 as D (6 bases). The CDR3 runs 19 residues. CDR1 and CDR2 (germline): SGHTA, FQGNSA. Deletions cut 3 bases from V and 6 bases from J, with 29 bases between.

This clonotype showed up just a few times. V is TRBV7-2 and J is TRBJ1-5; D is uncertain. The CDR3 contains 16 residues. V gave up 1 base and J gave up 4 bases, with 14 bases separating them. The germline gives CDR1 SGHTA, CDR2 FQGNSA. This CDR3 reads CASSLDAATLNQPQHF. Here the CDR3 DNA reads TGTGCCAGCAGCTTAGACGCCGCTACCTTAAATCAGCCCCAGCATTTT.

The V gene is TRBV28, the J gene TRBJ2-7, with D hard to call. Germline CDR1 is MDHEN and CDR2 is SYDVKM. Trimming pared 5 bases from V and 5 bases from J, leaving 10 bases between. The CDR3 runs to 12 residues. The CDR3 DNA reads TGTGCCAGCAGTCCTCAAACTGACGAGCAGTACTTC. Amino acids: CASSPQTDEQYF.

This clonotype showed up just a few times. The chain carries TRBV20-1 and TRBJ2-1; TRBD2 aligns across 8 bases. The J segment lost 8 bases and the V segment lost 3 bases, leaving 6 bases of the junction unmatched. Germline-derived CDR1 and CDR2 are DFQATT and SNEGSKA (reference sequence). The CDR3 consists of 13 residues. The CDR3 nucleotides read TGCAGTGCTAGCCTCGCGGGAGGCCATGAGCAGTTCTTC. Translating gives CSASLAGGHEQFF.

V gene TRBV20-1 combines with J gene TRBJ2-7; 8 positions agree with TRBD1. Per germline, CDR1 DFQATT and CDR2 SNEGSKA (reference sequence). The CDR3 extends over 14 amino acids. V shed 1 base, J shed 6 bases, and the junction held 8 bases outside the gene matches. The CDR3 is CSARVGSGGFEQYF. For the CDR3, the DNA is TGCAGTGCTAGAGTCGGGTCAGGGGGCTTCGAGCAGTACTTC.

This clonotype was found a few times. This chain uses TRBV18 with TRBJ2-1, with D perhaps TRBD2 (6 bases). This CDR3 comprises 13 residues. V gave up 8 bases and J gave up 6 bases, with 14 bases separating them. Germline CDR1 is KGHSH and CDR2 is LQKENI. This CDR3 reads CASRRDDLNEQFF. CDR3 nucleotides: TGTGCCAGCCGGCGGGATGATCTCAATGAGCAGTTCTTC.

This clonotype occurred a few times. CDR3 region: CASSQERPDEQFF. CDR3 DNA: TGTGCCAGCAGCCAAGAACGTCCGGATGAGCAGTTCTTC. The rearrangement joins TRBV4-2 to TRBJ2-1; D uncertain. Trimming cost V 0 bases and J 8 bases, with 8 bases left between them. Per the germline V gene, CDR1 is LGHNA and CDR2 is YNFKEQ. The CDR3 is 13 residues long.

The chain couples TRBV4-3 to TRBJ2-5, with 7 positions matching TRBD2. This CDR3 region has 16 residues. Germline V lookup: CDR1 LGHNA, CDR2 YSLEER. V lost 0 bases and J lost 5; bases outside the gene matches: 9. CDR3 sequence: CASSQDKAGVGETQYF. The CDR3 DNA sequence: TGCGCCAGCAGCCAAGATAAGGCGGGAGTGGGGGAGACCCAGTACTTC.

On this clonotype: The junction shows a germline mismatch at one end, possibly a read error. This rearrangement joins TRBV28 to TRBJ1-4; maybe TRBD1 (6 bases). Germline V gene sequence: CDR1 MDHEN, CDR2 SYDVKM. The length of the CDR3 is 17 residues. This CDR3 reads CASTSADSLATNEKQFF. The CDR3 DNA reads as TGTGCCAGCACCTCTGCGGACAGCTTAGCAACTAATGAAAAACAGTTTTTT.

This clonotype showed up many times. The chain uses TRBV7-6 and TRBJ2-1, with 9 bases matching TRBD2. The V gene's germline CDR1 is SGHVS and CDR2 FNYEAQ. J gave up 7 bases and V 5 bases, and 15 bases lay outside the gene matches. The CDR3 is 17 residues long. CDR3 nucleotides: TGTGCCAGCAGCCTGAGTCGGGGTTTAGCGGGAGCAAATGAGCAGTTCTTC. Translated: CASSLSRGLAGANEQFF.

This chain links TRBV7-9 with TRBJ2-7, with 11 bases fitting TRBD1. The V gene end was trimmed by 1 base and the J gene end by 5 bases; junction bases not matched to a gene: 7. This CDR3 contains 16 residues. Germline CDR1 is SEHNR and CDR2 is FQNEAQ (reference sequence). CDR3 in amino acids: CASSLDLGTGGHEQYF. For the CDR3, the DNA is TGTGCCAGCAGCTTAGATCTGGGGACAGGGGGACACGAGCAGTACTTC.

This chain links TRBV5-1 with TRBJ2-7; D not resolved. Trimming took 0 bases from V and 4 from J, leaving 8 bases between them. This CDR3 region has 13 residues. In germline, CDR1 is SGHRS, CDR2 YFSETQ. Written as DNA, the CDR3 is TGCGCCAGCAGCTTGGAAATGACGTACGAGCAGTACTTC. The encoded protein is CASSLEMTYEQYF.

The genes are TRBV7-9 and TRBJ1-4; D remains ambiguous. CDR3 length: 13 residues. Germline CDR1 is SEHNR and CDR2 is FQNEAQ (reference sequence). Trimming shortened V by 5 bases and J by 5 bases, and 9 bases separated the two germline ends. In nucleotides, the CDR3 is TGTGCCAGCAGCCGGAGGTGGAATGAAAAACTGTTTTTT. This codes for CASSRRWNEKLFF.